This T cell receptor beta chain was sequenced for a study of Graves' ophthalmopathy and Graves' hyperthyroidism. Newly diagnosed, the hyperthyroidism patients had under 2 months' duration and were aged 18 to 65. Turning to this clonotype: Antigen unknown.

Using RNA transcripts, the TCR beta CDR3 regions were amplified. An opening RT-PCR round employed HTBI primers and preceded a second-round multiplex PCR. Each CDR3 protein gets one entry after TCRdb re-called the multiplex PCR reads with MiXCR. Among some 1.1 million distinct CDR3 sequences listed, about 36% were seen once. From germline, CDR1 is LGHNA and CDR2 YSLEER. The germline V and J ends were trimmed by 2 bases and 1 base, with 17 bases remaining between them. The CDR3 length is 17 residues. Points from the study as a whole: Ophthalmopathy was separated from stable hyperthyroidism by a 13-signature model with around 89% sensitivity and approximately 81% specificity.

The clonotype was recovered from an adult man with Graves' hyperthyroidism. The genes are TRBV4-3 and TRBJ2-5; no clear D. The specimen sequenced was peripheral blood or thyroid tissue (not recorded which). CDR3 nucleotide sequence: TGCGCCAGCAGCCAATTTCAAGGGATGAGGCCCCAAGAGACCCAGTACTTC. Protein product: CASSQFQGMRPQETQYF.